The sequence of this T cell receptor (beta chain) was determined in a study of CD8+CD57+ T cells in acquired aplastic anemia. Study-level background: The study obtained an average of around 3.4 ug of DNA from sorted CD4+ and CD8+ cells. Study findings and constraints: No significant difference in CD8+ Simpson's diversity was found between patients and controls. Overlapping CD8+ CDR3 repertoires of patients and controls contained approximately 28 shared sequences.

Patients chosen for sequencing had shown CD8+CD57+ cell expansion by flow cytometry. Patients had undergone no therapy by the time their blood was sampled. This CDR3 spans 16 amino acids. Trimming removed 1 base at V and 5 bases at J, with 17 bases between. Germline loops: CDR1 LNHNV, CDR2 YYDKDF (reference sequence). The template used for profiling TCR beta VDJ and CDR3 was genomic DNA. MiXCR, run by TCRdb on the reads, gives a single entry per CDR3 protein. The data contain some 180,000 distinct CDR3 sequences, 48% of them singletons. Comment on this clonotype: Its antigen is not known.

The sequence was obtained from a human donor with aplastic anemia. The specimen was sorted CD4+, CD8+, or CD8+CD57+ T cells (not recorded which) from PBMCs. The gene calls are TRBV15 and TRBJ2-5, with D perhaps being TRBD1 or TRBD2 (7 bases each). CDR3 sequence reads: CATSRVQGGTGETQYF. In DNA, the CDR3 is TGTGCCACCAGCAGAGTTCAGGGGGGGACCGGGGAGACCCAGTACTTC.